The 2 T cell receptor beta chains listed next were all sequenced from one sample in a study of cytomegalovirus exposure and HLA in healthy donors. The PCR ran on 60 Vbeta and 13 Jbeta primers. TCRdb's copy holds only in-frame clones and misses some; the assay was immunoSEQ multiplex PCR. The sample lists 150,000 to 200,000 clones, roughly 77% occurring once. The sample taken for sequencing was PBMCs. These TCRs come from a male donor in good health and CMV-seronegative.

The chain recombines TRBV30 with TRBJ2-3; 13 positions match TRBD2. The CDR3 consists of 17 residues. Germline assignment: CDR1 GTSNPN and CDR2 SVGIG (reference sequence). The J segment lost 4 bases and the V segment lost 5 bases, leaving 12 bases of the junction unmatched. CDR3 sequence reads: CAWSGGLAGSRADTQYF. As DNA, the CDR3 is TGTGCCTGGTCGGGGGGACTAGCGGGATCACGGGCAGATACGCAGTATTTT.

The rearrangement joins TRBV2 to TRBJ2-5; 9 bases agree with TRBD1. The J call may not be correct, given that the DNA end is closer to TRBJ2-7. The V gene's germline CDR1 is SNHLY and CDR2 FYNNEI. The CDR3 runs 13 residues. In DNA form, the CDR3 reads TGTGCCAGCAGCCGGGACAGGGAGTACGAGCAGTACTTC. Amino acid sequence: CASSRDREYEQYF.